This passage covers 32 T cell receptor beta chains from one sample sequenced in a study of vaccination and CD4 T cells after COVID-19 (dated by TCRdb to between 2021 and 2022). This specimen's treatment or condition label, per the study, means: approximately 10-day PBMC culture with coronavirus spike peptide pools or control peptides (ViraFEST assay). What these receptors recognize is not known. Library prep was done by PCR. TCRdb shows the sequencer as Illumina iSeq 100. At the Johns Hopkins FTIC core, DNA from the cultured CD4+ T cells underwent TCR sequencing with the Oncomine TCR Beta short-read assay. The public reads were reanalyzed by TCRdb: fastp trimming at Q25, MiXCR alignment, in-frame beta chains only. Here each entry gathers all rows of one CDR3 protein and keeps the most common genes and DNA. The sample yields some 15,000 distinct CDR3 sequences; around a third were counted once. In total, the top ten clones hold around 23% of the sample.

Material: CD4+ T cells from blood, cultured in vitro, obtained before SARS-CoV-2 vaccination. Every receptor here comes from a human donor who received a COVID-19 vaccine.

J is TRBJ1-1 and V is TRBV7-2, with 7 bases identical to TRBD1. The germline CDR1 and CDR2 sequences are SGHTA and FQGNSA. This CDR3 contains 14 residues. V gave up 0 bases and J gave up 5 bases; unmatched junction bases: 3. Here the CDR3 DNA reads TGTGCCAGCAGCTTAGCGCCGGGACAGACTGAAGCTTTCTTT. Protein: CASSLAPGQTEAFF. Filled out from reference TRBV7-2 and TRBJ1-1, the complete variable domain reads GAGVSQSPSNKVTEKGKDVELRCDPISGHTALYWYRQSLGQGLEFLIYFQGNSAPDKSGLPSDRFSAERTGGSVSTLTIQRTQQEDSAVYLCASSLAPGQTEAFFGQGTRLTVV.

The chain combines TRBV19 with TRBJ1-6, with D uncertain. Trimming removed 2 bases at V and 9 bases at J, with 8 bases between. Germline V gives CDR1 LNHDA, CDR2 SQIVND (reference sequence). The CDR3 is made up of 13 amino acids. The DNA for the CDR3 is TGTGCCAGTAGTATATCTCAGATTTCACCCCTCCACTTT. It specifies CASSISQISPLHF.

The chain employs TRBV15 and TRBJ1-4; D possibly corresponds to TRBD1 (6 bases). The CDR3 spans 14 residues. Germline V gives CDR1 LNHNV, CDR2 YYDKDF (reference sequence). The germline V and J ends were trimmed by 7 bases and 3 bases, with 12 bases remaining between them. The CDR3 here is CATNRDNPNEKLFF. The CDR3 DNA reads as TGTGCCACCAATAGGGACAACCCTAATGAAAAACTGTTTTTT.

The chain joins TRBV2 to TRBJ2-1, with 9 bases fitting TRBD2. The V segment lost 6 bases and the J segment 10 bases; nucleotides outside the gene matches: 10. CDR3 size: 14 residues. CDR1 SNHLY and CDR2 FYNNEI come from the germline V gene. The DNA of the CDR3 is TGTGCCAGCAGAGATCCATATAGCGGGGGAGAGCAGTTCTTC. Residues: CASRDPYSGGEQFF.

This clonotype was picked up a small number of times. The chain couples TRBV6-1 to TRBJ2-5; D gene unclear. Between the trimmed V and J ends, which lost 7 bases and 3 bases, there was a span of 21 bases. CDR1 is MNHNS, CDR2 SASEGT, per germline. The CDR3 is made up of 16 amino acids. CDR3 sequence (DNA): TGTGCCAGCACTCTGAGGTTGGGCGTAGCCAAAGAGACCCAGTACTTC. Its translation: CASTLRLGVAKETQYF.

This clonotype was recorded a few times. V usage is TRBV7-9 and J usage is TRBJ2-2, with 10 bases that match TRBD2. Trimming at V came to 10 bases and at J to 4 bases, leaving 9 bases not matched to a gene. The germline gives CDR1 SEHNR, CDR2 FQNEAQ (reference sequence). CDR3 length: 15 residues. For the CDR3, the DNA is TGTGCCATCAATAGCGGGGGGTTCGGCACCGGGGAGCTGTTTTTT. Its translation is CAINSGGFGTGELFF. Looking up the rest from reference TRBV7-9 and TRBJ2-2 gives the full variable domain: DTGVSQNPRHKITKRGQNVTFRCDPISEHNRLYWYRQTLGQGPEFLTYFQNEAQLEKSRLLSDRFSAERPKGSFSTLEIQRTEQGDSAMYLCAINSGGFGTGELFFGEGSRLTVL.

This clonotype occurred a few times. This chain connects TRBV7-9 to TRBJ1-5; no firm D call. The CDR3 length is 14 residues. Germline CDR1 and CDR2: SEHNR and FQNEAQ (reference sequence). Trimming shortened V by 1 base and J by 2 bases, and 6 bases separated the two germline ends. In DNA form, the CDR3 reads TGTGCCAGCAGCTTAGGGGCCCGCAATCAGCCCCAGCATTTT. It yields the protein CASSLGARNQPQHF.

The CDR3 region has the DNA TGCAGTGCCGGCCGAGGGTCCGAGCAGTACTTC. It encodes CSAGRGSEQYF. V is TRBV20-1 and J is TRBJ2-7; possibly TRBD2 for D (5 bases). This CDR3 is built from 11 residues. V gave up 6 bases and J gave up 6 bases, with 12 bases separating them. From germline, CDR1 is DFQATT and CDR2 SNEGSKA (reference sequence).

The sample holds a few counts of this clonotype. The V call is TRBV2, the J call TRBJ2-3, with 13 positions matching TRBD2. This CDR3 region has 16 residues. The trim removed 6 bases at V and 2 bases at J, leaving 5 bases unmatched. Germline assignment: CDR1 SNHLY and CDR2 FYNNEI. The CDR3 DNA is TGTGCCAGCAGCGGACTAGCGGGGGCCACCACAGATACGCAGTATTTT. As protein: CASSGLAGATTDTQYF. The full variable domain, rest sourced from reference TRBV2 and TRBJ2-3, is EPEVTQTPSHQVTQMGQEVILRCVPISNHLYFYWYRQILGQKVEFLVSFYNNEISEKSEIFDDQFSVERPDGSNFTLKIRSTKLEDSAMYFCASSGLAGATTDTQYFGPGTRLTVL.

This clonotype came up once. The chain carries TRBV18 and TRBJ1-5, with 8 bases that match TRBD1. The CDR3 consists of 16 residues. CDR1 and CDR2 from the germline V gene are KGHSH and LQKENI. V dropped 3 bases and J dropped 0; count of bases not matched to a gene: 4. The CDR3 region is CASSPGQGYSNQPQHF. CDR3 in DNA: TGTGCCAGCTCACCCGGACAGGGTTATAGCAATCAGCCCCAGCATTTT.

The chain couples TRBV12-3 or TRBV12-4 to TRBJ2-5; tentatively, D is TRBD2 (6 bases). This CDR3 contains 14 residues. V shed 8 bases and J shed 1 base, with 14 bases lying between them. This CDR3 reads CASGVSGAQETQYF. The CDR3 nucleotides are TGTGCCAGCGGTGTTAGCGGTGCCCAAGAGACCCAGTACTTC.

The chain employs TRBV18 and TRBJ1-2; D remains ambiguous. The length of the CDR3 is 14 residues. Germline V gene data show CDR1 as KGHSH and CDR2 as LQKENI. The V end lost 4 bases, the J end lost 6 bases, and 15 bases lay between the germline ends. The CDR3 nucleotides are TGTGCCAGCTCACACGACCGGGTGCAAAATGGCTACACCTTC. Its translation is CASSHDRVQNGYTF.

The CDR3 is CASSYGPGSSPLHF. The CDR3 region has the DNA TGTGCCAGCAGTTACGGGCCAGGATCGTCACCCCTCCACTTT. The rearrangement uses TRBV6-5 and TRBJ1-6, with D uncertain. The CDR3 contains 14 residues. Trimming stripped 2 bases from V and 10 bases from J, with 12 bases between. Germline CDR1 and CDR2: MNHEY and SVGAGI.

The chain has TRBV5-1 and TRBJ2-3, with 9 bases lining up with TRBD2. The germline gives CDR1 SGHRS, CDR2 YFSETQ. This CDR3 spans 15 amino acids. V trimming: 4 bases; J trimming: 1 base; junction bases outside the gene matches: 4. As DNA, the CDR3 is TGCGCCAGCAGCCCAAGCGGGGGGCGCACAGATACGCAGTATTTT. Protein sequence: CASSPSGGRTDTQYF.

The chain uses TRBV4-2 and TRBJ1-5; D ambiguous. V dropped 0 bases and J dropped 5 bases, with 5 bases sitting between them. Germline CDR1 is LGHNA and CDR2 is YNFKEQ. The CDR3 is made up of 13 amino acids. CDR3 in amino acids: CASSQDYYQPQHF. The CDR3 DNA reads as TGTGCCAGCAGCCAAGATTATTATCAGCCCCAGCATTTT.

This clonotype occurred a few times. CDR3 protein: CASSREDLGSYGYTF. The DNA of the CDR3 is TGTGCCAGCAGCCGCGAGGACCTCGGGAGCTATGGCTACACCTTC. The rearrangement links TRBV21-1 to TRBJ1-2. TRBV21-1 is classified as a pseudogene. The CDR3 loop spans 15 amino acids.

The chain uses TRBV11-2 and TRBJ1-2; D gene uncertain. The CDR3 is 13 amino acids. V was cut by 5 bases and J by 2 bases, with 9 bases left in between. Germline V gene data show CDR1 as SGHAT and CDR2 as FQNNGV. CDR3 nucleotides: TGTGCCAGCAGCCAGGACGCAAACTATGGCTACACCTTC. Translation: CASSQDANYGYTF.

This clonotype was seen only a few times. This chain uses TRBV2 with TRBJ1-5, with D tentatively TRBD1 (5 bases). V lost 5 bases to trimming and J lost 3 bases, with 11 bases between them. Germline CDR1 and CDR2: SNHLY and FYNNEI. The CDR3 totals 14 residues. The CDR3 DNA reads as TGTGCCAGCAGTCAAGACAGAACCAATCAGCCCCAGCATTTT. Translation: CASSQDRTNQPQHF.

This rearrangement joins TRBV10-1 to TRBJ2-2, with 10 bases fitting TRBD2. The CDR3 has 15 amino acids. CDR1 and CDR2 from the germline V gene are WNHNN and SYGVQD (reference sequence). Germline trimming cut 3 bases from V and 3 bases from J; bases unmatched to any gene: 1. The CDR3 DNA follows: TGCGCCAGCAGTGATCTAGCGGGGGACACCGGGGAGCTGTTTTTT. Translated, it gives CASSDLAGDTGELFF.

The chain recombines TRBV6-1 with TRBJ2-1; D is possibly TRBD2 (6 bases). This CDR3 is 13 amino acids long. The V gene's germline CDR1 is MNHNS and CDR2 SASEGT. V gave up 5 bases and J gave up 6 bases, with 11 bases separating them. CDR3 sequence: CASSPPGLNEQFF. CDR3 DNA: TGTGCCAGCAGTCCACCGGGACTCAATGAGCAGTTCTTC.

This clonotype was counted only a few times. The DNA for the CDR3 is TGTGCCAGCAGCTCCCCTAATAGCGGGGGGGTTACGTTCTTC. This gives the protein CASSSPNSGGVTFF. The chain uses TRBV7-9 and TRBJ2-1; 11 positions match TRBD2. The junction had 11 bases not matched to a gene; V was cut back by 4 bases and J by 15 bases. The CDR3 contains 14 residues. Germline V gene lookup returns CDR1 SEHNR and CDR2 FQNEAQ (reference sequence).

The V call is TRBV19, the J call TRBJ1-1; D is unclear. Germline V lookup: CDR1 LNHDA, CDR2 SQIVND (reference sequence). V was pared by 3 bases and J by 5 bases, with 10 bases between. This CDR3 is 13 amino acids long. The CDR3: CASSMLGGTEAFF. CDR3 sequence (DNA): TGTGCCAGTAGTATGTTGGGTGGGACTGAAGCTTTCTTT. Together with reference TRBV19 and TRBJ1-1, the CDR3 gives the full variable domain: DGGITQSPKYLFRKEGQNVTLSCEQNLNHDAMYWYRQDPGQGLRLIYYSQIVNDFQKGDIAEGYSVSREKKESFPLTVTSAQKNPTAFYLCASSMLGGTEAFFGQGTRLTVV.

The CDR3 region is CASSYSFRGTGELFF. In DNA, the CDR3 is TGTGCCAGCAGTTACTCGTTCAGGGGCACCGGGGAGCTGTTTTTT. The genes are TRBV6-5 and TRBJ2-2, with D possibly matching TRBD1 (6 bases). The germline V gene has CDR1 MNHEY and CDR2 SVGAGI. There are 15 residues in the CDR3. With 0 bases removed from V and 4 bases from J, the gap between germline ends came to 9 bases.

This clonotype came up a few times. This chain joins TRBV24-1 and TRBJ1-1; D ambiguous. Germline CDR1 is KGHDR and CDR2 is SFDVKD. The CDR3 loop spans 11 amino acids. V was cut by 7 bases and J by 5 bases, with 7 bases left in between. CDR3 in DNA: TGTGCCACCAGATCCCAGACTGAAGCTTTCTTT. Its translation is CATRSQTEAFF.

This sequence joins TRBV19 and TRBJ2-3; TRBD1 matches 7 bases. The CDR3 runs 14 residues. Germline lookup yields CDR1 LNHDA and CDR2 SQIVND (reference sequence). The junction had 6 bases not matched to a gene; V was cut back by 7 bases and J by 2 bases. CDR3 sequence (DNA): TGTGCCAGTACCCCGACAGGGACCACAGATACGCAGTATTTT. Its translation: CASTPTGTTDTQYF.

In its sample, this clonotype was seen a few times. The CDR3 DNA reads as TGTGCCAGCAGCGTACGACAGGGGGGAGGTCAGCCCCAGCATTTT. Its protein product is CASSVRQGGGQPQHF. This rearrangement joins TRBV7-2 to TRBJ1-5, with TRBD1 identical over 9 bases. This CDR3 is 15 amino acids long. CDR1 and CDR2 from the germline V gene are SGHTA and FQGNSA. The V segment lost 5 bases and the J segment 6 bases; nucleotides outside the gene matches: 8.

A few counts support this clonotype. The rearrangement links TRBV12-3 or TRBV12-4 to TRBJ1-2; TRBD1 aligns across 7 bases. The CDR3 runs 15 residues. Germline trimming cut 5 bases from V and 0 bases from J; bases unmatched to any gene: 6. The CDR3 coding sequence is TGTGCCAGCAGTACCCGGGACAGCCCTAACTATGGCTACACCTTC. Its translation: CASSTRDSPNYGYTF.

This sequence joins TRBV7-9 and TRBJ2-5; TRBD2 agrees at 8 bases. The CDR3 loop spans 14 amino acids. With V trimmed by 6 bases and J by 2 bases, 5 bases remained unmatched. The germline V gene encodes CDR1 SEHNR and CDR2 FQNEAQ (reference sequence). CDR3 in amino acids: CASRQRGPQETQYF. CDR3 DNA: TGTGCCAGCAGACAGCGGGGGCCTCAAGAGACCCAGTACTTC.

The V gene is TRBV24-1, the J gene TRBJ2-7; 8 positions match TRBD1. The CDR3 contains 16 residues. The V gene end was trimmed by 1 base and the J gene end by 3 bases; junction bases not matched to a gene: 7. Germline CDR1 and CDR2: KGHDR and SFDVKD. Here the CDR3 reads CATSDLTGTGHYEQYF. CDR3 bases: TGTGCCACCAGTGATTTAACCGGGACAGGACACTACGAGCAGTACTTC.

This chain connects TRBV6-1 to TRBJ1-2; TRBD1 matches at 8 bases. V shed 6 bases and J 2 bases; nucleotides not matched to a gene: 5. From germline, CDR1 is MNHNS and CDR2 SASEGT. The CDR3 spans 14 residues. In DNA form, the CDR3 reads TGTGCCAGCAGAATGGACAGGGCCAACTATGGCTACACCTTC. Its translation is CASRMDRANYGYTF.

This chain links TRBV5-1 with TRBJ1-2, with no clear D. The germline CDR1 and CDR2 sequences are SGHRS and YFSETQ. V lost 2 bases to trimming and J lost 5 bases, with 10 bases between them. CDR3 length equals 13 residues. The DNA for the CDR3 is TGCGCCAGCAGCTTCGGAGGCGGGTATGGCTACACCTTC. It yields the protein CASSFGGGYGYTF. Variable domain in full (rest from reference TRBV5-1 and TRBJ1-2): KAGVTQTPRYLIKTRGQQVTLSCSPISGHRSVSWYQQTPGQGLQFLFEYFSETQRNKGNFPGRFSGRQFSNSRSEMNVSTLELGDSALYLCASSFGGGYGYTFGSGTRLTVV.

This clonotype appeared a few times. V and J are TRBV10-2 and TRBJ2-3; 8 nucleotides line up with TRBD2. The CDR3 is made up of 15 amino acids. Germline CDR1 and CDR2: WSHSY and SAAADI. The trim removed 4 bases at V and 2 bases at J, leaving 5 bases unmatched. CDR3 residues: CASSARTSPTDTQYF. The CDR3 DNA sequence: TGCGCCAGCAGTGCCAGGACTAGCCCCACAGATACGCAGTATTTT.